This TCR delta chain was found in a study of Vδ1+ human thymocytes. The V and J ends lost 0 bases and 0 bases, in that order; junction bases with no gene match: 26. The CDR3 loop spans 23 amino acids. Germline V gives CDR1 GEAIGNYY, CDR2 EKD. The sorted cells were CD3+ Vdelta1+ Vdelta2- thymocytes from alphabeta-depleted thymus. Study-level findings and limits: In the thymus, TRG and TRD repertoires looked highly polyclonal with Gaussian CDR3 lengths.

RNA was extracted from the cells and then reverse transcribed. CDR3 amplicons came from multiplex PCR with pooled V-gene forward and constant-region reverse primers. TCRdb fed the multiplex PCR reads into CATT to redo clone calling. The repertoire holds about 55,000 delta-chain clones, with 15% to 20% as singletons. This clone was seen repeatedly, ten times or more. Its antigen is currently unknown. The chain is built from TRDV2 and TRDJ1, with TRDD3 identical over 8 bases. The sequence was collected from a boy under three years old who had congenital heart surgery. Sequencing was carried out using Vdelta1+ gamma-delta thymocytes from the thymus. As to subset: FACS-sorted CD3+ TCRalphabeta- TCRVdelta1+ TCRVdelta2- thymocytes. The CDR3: CACDTQQRNFLPYWGAYTDKLIF. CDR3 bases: TGTGCCTGTGACACCCAGCAAAGGAACTTTCTACCTTACTGGGGGGCGTACACCGATAAACTCATCTTT.